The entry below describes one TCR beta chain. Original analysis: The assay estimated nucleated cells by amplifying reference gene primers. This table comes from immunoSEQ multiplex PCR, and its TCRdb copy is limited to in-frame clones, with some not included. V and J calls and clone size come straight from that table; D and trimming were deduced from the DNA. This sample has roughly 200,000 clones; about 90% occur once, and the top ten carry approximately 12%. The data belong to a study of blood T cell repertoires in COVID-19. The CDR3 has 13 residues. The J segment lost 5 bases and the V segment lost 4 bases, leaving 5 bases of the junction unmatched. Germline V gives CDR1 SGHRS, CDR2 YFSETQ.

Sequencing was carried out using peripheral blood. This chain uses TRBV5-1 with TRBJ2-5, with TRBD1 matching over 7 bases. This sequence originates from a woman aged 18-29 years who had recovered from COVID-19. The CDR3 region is CASSQGEWETQYF. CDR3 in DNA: TGCGCCAGCAGCCAGGGGGAGTGGGAGACCCAGTACTTC.